This passage covers 25 T cell receptor beta chains from one sample sequenced in a study of cytomegalovirus exposure and HLA in healthy donors. The PCR made use of 60 Vbeta and 13 Jbeta primers. Generated by immunoSEQ multiplex PCR, the TCRdb table keeps only in-frame clones and is missing some. The table shows approximately 100,000 clones, with about three quarters occurring only once. The sequenced sample was PBMCs. The receptor source for this set is a man between 35 and 55 years old in good health and CMV-seronegative.

The chain recombines TRBV5-4 with TRBJ2-5; TRBD1 might be the D (5 bases). The CDR3 consists of 13 residues. CDR1 is SGHNT, CDR2 YYREEE, per germline (reference sequence). Trimming pared 0 bases from V and 2 bases from J, leaving 5 bases between. CDR3 bases: TGTGCCAGCAGCTTGGACAGGCAAGAGACCCAGTACTTC. Its translation is CASSLDRQETQYF.

The chain has TRBV5-5 and TRBJ1-2; 7 bases match TRBD1. V gave up 3 bases and J gave up 5 bases; unmatched junction bases: 10. This CDR3 region has 15 residues. Germline V gene sequence: CDR1 SGHKS, CDR2 YYEKEE (reference sequence). This CDR3 reads CASSYSQGKEYGYTF. The CDR3 DNA reads as TGTGCCAGCAGCTATTCACAGGGGAAGGAGTATGGCTACACCTTC. Full variable domain (rest looked up from reference TRBV5-5 and TRBJ1-2): DAGVTQSPTHLIKTRGQQVTLRCSPISGHKSVSWYQQVLGQGPQFIFQYYEKEERGRGNFPDRFSARQFPNYSSELNVNALLLGDSALYLCASSYSQGKEYGYTFGSGTRLTVV.

The genes are TRBV2 and TRBJ1-2; no clear D gene. CDR1 SNHLY and CDR2 FYNNEI come from the germline V gene. The CDR3 is 13 residues long. V lost 2 bases and J lost 2, with 6 bases in between. This chain's CDR3 is CASSEQQNYGYTF. The CDR3 bases are TGTGCCAGCAGTGAACAACAAAACTATGGCTACACCTTC.

The chain recombines TRBV6-1 with TRBJ1-2; D may be TRBD1 (5 bases). CDR3 length: 14 amino acids. Trimming left V 2 bases short and J 7 bases short, with 14 bases between. CDR1 is MNHNS, CDR2 SASEGT, per germline. The CDR3 DNA is TGTGCCAGCAGTGAACGGGGGGGAGGTGGTGGCTACACCTTC. It yields the protein CASSERGGGGGYTF.

In its sample, this clone was seen once. The V and J genes are TRBV7-9 and TRBJ2-3; no reliable D call. Deletions cut 2 bases from V and 2 bases from J, with 5 bases between. CDR1 is SEHNR and CDR2 is FQNEAQ in the germline V gene (reference sequence). This CDR3 comprises 13 residues. Here the CDR3 reads CASSLISTDTQYF. The CDR3 nucleotides are TGTGCCAGCAGCTTAATCTCCACAGATACGCAGTATTTT. Variable domain in full (rest from reference TRBV7-9 and TRBJ2-3): DTGVSQNPRHKITKRGQNVTFRCDPISEHNRLYWYRQTLGQGPEFLTYFQNEAQLEKSRLLSDRFSAERPKGSFSTLEIQRTEQGDSAMYLCASSLISTDTQYFGPGTRLTVL.

The V call is TRBV11-2, the J call TRBJ1-4; TRBD1 matches at 8 bases. Germline values: CDR1 SGHAT, CDR2 FQNNGV. The CDR3 has 15 residues. J gave up 0 bases and V 4 bases, and 1 base lay outside the gene matches. CDR3 region: CASSSGQATNEKLFF. CDR3 DNA: TGTGCCAGCAGCTCGGGACAGGCAACTAATGAAAAACTGTTTTTT. The complete variable domain, with remaining parts taken from reference TRBV11-2 and TRBJ1-4, reads EAGVAQSPRYKIIEKRQSVAFWCNPISGHATLYWYQQILGQGPKLLIQFQNNGVVDDSQLPKDRFSAERLKGVDSTLKIQPAKLEDSAVYLCASSSGQATNEKLFFGSGTQLSVL.

For the CDR3, the DNA is TGTGCCACCAGCAGAACAGGGACCAATGAGCAGTTCTTC. Protein product: CATSRTGTNEQFF. The rearrangement links TRBV15 to TRBJ2-1; TRBD1 might be the D (6 bases). The V gene's germline CDR1 is LNHNV and CDR2 YYDKDF (reference sequence). This CDR3 is 13 amino acids long. Trimming removed 2 bases at V and 6 bases at J, with 8 bases between.

This clone was counted once. The V gene is TRBV11-3, the J gene TRBJ2-2; possible D gene TRBD1, 5 bases. The CDR3 spans 15 residues. Trimming left V 5 bases short and J 5 bases short, with 15 bases between. CDR1 SGHNT and CDR2 YENEEA come from the germline V gene. The DNA for the CDR3 is TGTGCCAGCAGCCCAGGGCAGGGTTGGACCGGGGAGCTGTTTTTT. Translation gives CASSPGQGWTGELFF.

The CDR3 DNA follows: TGTGCCAGCTCACTAGGGACAGGCAGTATCAATCAGCCCCAGCATTTT. Its protein product is CASSLGTGSINQPQHF. This chain uses TRBV18 with TRBJ1-5; 8 bases are shared with TRBD1. From germline, CDR1 is KGHSH and CDR2 LQKENI. The CDR3 has 16 amino acids. V was clipped by 4 bases and J by 3 bases; unmatched bases: 8.

V is TRBV5-1 and J is TRBJ2-2; 9 positions agree with TRBD1. Germline-derived CDR1 and CDR2 are SGHRS and YFSETQ. CDR3 size: 16 residues. With V trimmed by 0 bases and J by 1 base, 1 base remained unmatched. CDR3 sequence: CASSLGDRENTGELFF. The DNA of the CDR3 is TGCGCCAGCAGCTTGGGGGACAGGGAGAACACCGGGGAGCTGTTTTTT.

This clone was picked up a small number of times. The J gene is TRBJ1-5, the V gene TRBV21-1. TRBV21-1 is a pseudogene segment. The CDR3 loop spans 15 amino acids. CDR3 sequence reads: CASSKPGGSNQPQHF. DNA of the CDR3: TGTGCCAGCAGCAAACCGGGGGGAAGCAATCAGCCCCAGCATTTT.

This chain links TRBV15 with TRBJ1-4; the match to TRBD1 covers 8 bases. V gave up 0 bases and J gave up 7 bases; unmatched junction bases: 7. This CDR3 is built from 16 residues. Germline V CDR1 and CDR2: LNHNV, YYDKDF (reference sequence). This chain's CDR3 is CATSRELQGVFEKLFF. CDR3 sequence (DNA): TGTGCCACCAGCAGAGAATTACAGGGGGTTTTTGAAAAACTGTTTTTT.

This chain joins TRBV6-1 and TRBJ1-4, with D hard to call. Trimming removed 6 bases at V and 5 bases at J, with 13 bases between. CDR1 and CDR2 from the germline V gene are MNHNS and SASEGT. This CDR3 contains 14 residues. The CDR3 protein is CASSRWRLNEKLFF. Here the CDR3 DNA reads TGTGCCAGCAGCCGGTGGAGACTGAATGAAAAACTGTTTTTT.

V and J are TRBV5-4 and TRBJ2-7; 8 positions match TRBD1. CDR1 and CDR2 (germline): SGHNT, YYREEE (reference sequence). Trimming at V came to 0 bases and at J to 3 bases, leaving 5 bases not matched to a gene. The CDR3 sequence is 15 residues long. The CDR3 coding sequence is TGTGCCAGCAGCTTGGACAGGGGGGCTTACTACGAGCAGTACTTC. Its protein is CASSLDRGAYYEQYF.

The CDR3 DNA follows: TGTGCCAGCAGCTTGTGGACAGGGAGCACTGAAGCTTTCTTT. Its translation is CASSLWTGSTEAFF. The rearrangement uses TRBV5-6 and TRBJ1-1, with TRBD1 matching over 8 bases. Trimming removed 1 base from V and 4 bases from J; junction bases left unmatched: 3. CDR1 is SGHDT and CDR2 is YYEEEE in the germline V gene. The CDR3 extends over 14 amino acids.

This chain joins TRBV7-8 and TRBJ1-2, with D possibly being TRBD1 (6 bases). The germline V gene has CDR1 SGHVS and CDR2 FQNEAQ. V lost 3 bases to trimming and J lost 2 bases, with 13 bases between them. The CDR3 totals 15 residues. The CDR3 DNA sequence: TGTGCCAGCAGCTTTGGGGGCCCGGGGAACTATGGCTACACCTTC. Its protein product is CASSFGGPGNYGYTF.

The V and J genes are TRBV7-9 and TRBJ1-4; the D is unclear. CDR1 and CDR2 from the germline V gene are SEHNR and FQNEAQ (reference sequence). V lost 3 bases to trimming and J lost 5 bases, with 10 bases between them. The CDR3 is 14 amino acids. Written as DNA, the CDR3 is TGTGCCAGCAGCTTTCTACAGCCGAATGAAAAACTGTTTTTT. It yields the protein CASSFLQPNEKLFF.

The chain employs TRBV10-2 and TRBJ2-5, with a possible D match to TRBD2 (5 bases). Germline V gene data show CDR1 as WSHSY and CDR2 as SAAADI. The V and J ends lost 5 bases and 3 bases respectively, with 13 bases between them. The length of the CDR3 is 14 residues. CDR3 loop: CASSQDSSEETQYF. The DNA for the CDR3 is TGCGCCAGCAGTCAGGACTCGTCAGAAGAGACCCAGTACTTC.

This clone was picked up a small number of times. V is TRBV6-4 and J is TRBJ2-1; 10 positions agree with TRBD2. Germline V CDR1 and CDR2: MRHNA, SNTAGT. The CDR3 has 15 residues. V dropped 4 bases and J dropped 8; count of bases not matched to a gene: 8. The CDR3 loop is CASSVAAGGPDEQFF. The CDR3 DNA follows: TGTGCCAGCAGTGTTGCAGCGGGGGGGCCCGATGAGCAGTTCTTC.

Details on this clone: One end of the junction fails to match germline, which may point to a read error. The chain links TRBV7-9 to TRBJ1-1; 7 bases match TRBD1. Germline CDR1 SEHNR, CDR2 FQNEAQ (reference sequence). The CDR3 sequence is 16 residues long. CDR3 amino acids: CSSSPGDRGMNTEAFF. CDR3 DNA: TGTTCCAGCAGCCCCGGGGACAGAGGAATGAACACTGAAGCTTTCTTT.

This chain connects TRBV4-3 to TRBJ2-2; 10 bases align to TRBD1. J lost 9 bases, V lost 3 bases, and 13 bases had no gene match. CDR1 and CDR2 from the germline V gene are LGHNA and YSLEER. The CDR3 extends over 17 amino acids. As DNA, the CDR3 is TGCGCCAGCAGCCAGGGGGACAGGGGCGTTAGGGCCAGGGAGCTGTTTTTT. Its translation is CASSQGDRGVRARELFF.

The rearrangement uses TRBV5-1 and TRBJ1-3; D gene uncertain. The germline V gene encodes CDR1 SGHRS and CDR2 YFSETQ. CDR3 length: 15 residues. Trimming took 0 bases from V and 2 from J, leaving 9 bases between them. The CDR3: CASSLGRVPGNTIYF. The CDR3 bases are TGCGCCAGCAGCTTGGGACGGGTTCCTGGAAACACCATATATTTT.

The rearrangement links TRBV2 to TRBJ2-7; TRBD1 is a possible D gene (6 bases). Germline assignment: CDR1 SNHLY and CDR2 FYNNEI. V gave up 6 bases and J gave up 3 bases, with 12 bases separating them. The CDR3 has 13 amino acids. CDR3 bases: TGTGCCAGCAGGCAGGGACAAAACTACGAGCAGTACTTC. Translated: CASRQGQNYEQYF.

Comments on this clone: Distinct nucleotide sequences in the sample also encode this CDR3. This chain connects TRBV4-1 to TRBJ2-5; possible D gene TRBD1, 5 bases. The V gene's germline CDR1 is MGHRA and CDR2 YSYEKL. This CDR3 region has 14 residues. V was clipped by 0 bases and J by 4 bases, with 9 bases between them. The CDR3 sequence is CASSQDRRGETQYF. As DNA, the CDR3 is TGCGCCAGCAGCCAAGATCGAAGGGGAGAGACCCAGTACTTC.

This chain joins TRBV5-4 and TRBJ2-3; 10 bases are shared with TRBD2. The trim removed 5 bases at V and 6 bases at J, leaving 9 bases unmatched. There are 15 residues in the CDR3. Germline lookup yields CDR1 SGHNT and CDR2 YYREEE (reference sequence). CDR3 DNA sequence: TGTGCCAGCAGATCTAGCGGGGGAGGGTTGGATACGCAGTATTTT. It is translated as CASRSSGGGLDTQYF.